The subject of this entry is one TCR beta chain. The sample belongs to a study of blood T cell repertoires in COVID-19. Study overall: Acute and convalescent COVID-19 specimens originated in the United States, Italy and Spain. Sample material is recorded as cDNA or gDNA derived from T cells, B-cell-depleted T cells, or PBMCs.

Per the authors' pipeline: Estimates of nucleated cell counts were drawn from the amplification of reference gene primers. Sequenced by immunoSEQ multiplex PCR; TCRdb stores in-frame clones only, minus some. V and J calls and clone size are as listed in that table; D and trimming were resolved from the DNA. The sample includes tens of thousands of clones, about 89% of them seen just once. This CDR3 has 18 amino acids. Germline values: CDR1 KGHDR, CDR2 SFDVKD. The V end lost 2 bases, the J end lost 3 bases, and 18 bases lay between the germline ends. The chain couples TRBV24-1 to TRBJ2-2; D may be TRBD1 (6 bases). The sequence derives from a man aged 50 or older with active COVID-19. Input material: peripheral blood. This CDR3 reads CATSDSRRQVLDTGELFF. The CDR3 DNA is TGTGCCACCAGTGATTCCAGGCGACAGGTTTTGGACACCGGGGAGCTGTTTTTT.